Here is one TCR beta chain with its context. Its antigen is as yet unknown. V gave up 3 bases and J gave up 3 bases, with 9 bases separating them. The germline CDR1 and CDR2 sequences are SGDLS and YYNGEE. The CDR3 contains 14 residues. Profiled with immunoSEQ multiplex PCR; TCRdb holds only in-frame clones, not every one. The data hold fewer than 8,500 clones, with roughly nine tenths observed a single time. The data were obtained in a study of STAT3 mutations in large granular lymphocyte leukemia. Overall study results and limits: At least one immunodominant TCR beta clonotype appeared in every T-cell large granular lymphocyte leukemia patient. Some patients had persisting codominant clonotypes that could mask small clones. All newly emerging clones after therapy were STAT3 wild type.

Sequenced: peripheral blood mononuclear cells. This sequence joins TRBV9 and TRBJ2-2; D not certain. The TCR sequence derives from a man in his fifties with T-cell large granular lymphocyte leukemia. Some clones in this sample may be carry-over from other donors' samples. Written as DNA, the CDR3 is TGTGCCAGCAGCGGGAGTTTGGACACCGGGGAGCTGTTTTTT. Amino acids: CASSGSLDTGELFF.